This T cell receptor beta chain was recorded in a study of T cells expressing NK-cell markers. From germline, CDR1 is LNHNV and CDR2 YYDKDF (reference sequence). The CDR3 extends over 16 amino acids. TCRdb re-called the 5' RACE reads, yielding one record per CDR3 amino acid sequence without DNA. The repertoire table contains some 140,000 distinct CDR3 sequences. The clonotype originates from a woman between 45 and 65 years old in good health. The chain links TRBV15 to TRBJ1-1; TCRdb's D gene call, TRBD1, goes unchecked for lack of DNA. Specimen: blood T cells: a sorted CD56 or NKG2C T cell subset, CD4+ or CD8+ T cells, or bulk PBMC T cells (not recorded which). CDR3 residues: CATSRRGGQSRGEAFF.